These 31 T cell receptor beta chains share one sample of origin, sequenced in a study of human T cells and chemical hapten exposure. MiXCR, applied by TCRdb to the RACE reads, yields one record per CDR3 protein. The repertoire consists of approximately 91,000 distinct CDR3 sequences, with approximately 10% occurring once and the leading ten covering approximately 1.4%. The time point was: patch test 2, 6 weeks after DPC sensitization. Treatment described: therapeutic diphenylcyclopropenone sensitization with weekly scalp DPC. The source material was whole blood, sampled in connection with sensitization to the hapten diphenylcyclopropenone (DPC). These receptors were collected from a man between 18 and 35 years old with alopecia areata. Some clones in this sample may be carry-over from other donors' samples.

The rearrangement joins TRBV6-2 or TRBV6-3 to TRBJ2-3; 11 bases are a match to TRBD1. Germline lookup yields CDR1 MNHEY and CDR2 SVGEGT. This CDR3 is 19 amino acids long. V shed 3 bases, J shed 2 bases, and the junction held 13 bases outside the gene matches. In nucleotides, the CDR3 is TGTGCCAGCAGTTATACGGGAGGACAGGGGGCGCGGGACACAGATACGCAGTATTTT. Protein product: CASSYTGGQGARDTDTQYF.

The V call is TRBV7-9, the J call TRBJ2-6; no definite D call. Germline V gene data show CDR1 as SEHNR and CDR2 as FQNEAQ (reference sequence). The CDR3 extends over 15 amino acids. The V end lost 3 bases, the J end lost 1 base, and 7 bases lay between the germline ends. CDR3 DNA: TGTGCCAGCAGCTTCGGCAGATCTGGGGCCAACGTCCTGACTTTC. The encoded protein is CASSFGRSGANVLTF.

This clonotype has ten or more counts. V usage is TRBV4-3 and J usage is TRBJ2-5; D possibly uses TRBD1 or TRBD2 (5 bases each). V lost 3 bases to trimming and J lost 7 bases, with 21 bases between them. Germline V gene sequence: CDR1 LGHNA, CDR2 YSLEER. This CDR3 region has 16 residues. This chain's CDR3 is CASSQSTGAPMGTQYF. The CDR3 DNA reads as TGCGCCAGCAGCCAGTCAACCGGGGCTCCCATGGGGACCCAGTACTTC.

This clonotype has just a few counts. This sequence joins TRBV20-1 and TRBJ2-7; 14 bases agree with TRBD2. The CDR3 consists of 14 residues. Trimming removed 5 bases from V and 3 bases from J; junction bases left unmatched: 3. CDR1 is DFQATT and CDR2 is SNEGSKA in the germline V gene (reference sequence). The CDR3 nucleotides are TGCAGTGCTGGCGGACTAGCGGGGGGCTACGAGCAGTACTTC. Translation gives CSAGGLAGGYEQYF.

The DNA for the CDR3 is TGTGCCAGCAGTCCCCGGGACAGCTATGGCTACACCTTC. It translates to CASSPRDSYGYTF. The chain couples TRBV12-3 or TRBV12-4 to TRBJ1-2; 7 bases align to TRBD1. V was clipped by 5 bases and J by 4 bases; unmatched bases: 4. This CDR3 contains 13 residues.

In its sample, this clonotype was seen a few times. CDR3 residues: CASSQGVAGEFSTDTQYF. CDR3 nucleotide sequence: TGTGCCAGCAGCCAAGGGGTAGCGGGGGAATTTAGCACAGATACGCAGTATTTT. The V and J genes are TRBV3-1 and TRBJ2-3; 9 bases agree with TRBD2. V lost 1 base, J lost 0 bases, and 8 bases stayed unmatched. CDR1 LGHDT and CDR2 YNNKEL come from the germline V gene (reference sequence). The CDR3 is made up of 18 amino acids.

This clonotype has a handful of counts. The V and J genes are TRBV5-6 and TRBJ2-3; D is ambiguous. V was pared by 1 base and J by 4 bases, with 7 bases between. This CDR3 spans 13 amino acids. Per the germline V gene, CDR1 is SGHDT and CDR2 is YYEEEE. The CDR3 protein is CASSLRFPDTQYF. CDR3 DNA sequence: TGTGCCAGCAGCTTGCGGTTCCCAGATACGCAGTATTTT.

This clonotype was observed at least ten times. The V and J genes are TRBV4-2 and TRBJ2-7; 9 bases map to TRBD1. The CDR3 is 17 residues long. Germline lookup yields CDR1 LGHNA and CDR2 YNFKEQ. Unmatched junction bases numbered 14, after V lost 4 bases and J lost 4 bases. The chain's CDR3 is CASSRRTPAGQGYEQYF. The CDR3, as DNA: TGTGCCAGCAGCCGCCGAACCCCGGCCGGACAGGGGTACGAGCAGTACTTC.

The V and J genes are TRBV7-3 and TRBJ2-1, with a possible D match to TRBD2 (7 bases). The germline V gene has CDR1 SGHTA and CDR2 FQGTGA. This CDR3 region has 15 residues. V lost 5 bases and J lost 2, with 13 bases in between. The CDR3 DNA is TGTGCCAGCAGCCAACGGGGGGCGGCCTACAATGAGCAGTTCTTC. Its protein product is CASSQRGAAYNEQFF. Full variable domain (rest looked up from reference TRBV7-3 and TRBJ2-1): GAGVSQTPSNKVTEKGKYVELRCDPISGHTALYWYRQSLGQGPEFLIYFQGTGAADDSGLPNDRFFAVRPEGSVSTLKIQRTERGDSAVYLCASSQRGAAYNEQFFGPGTRLTVL.

The chain combines TRBV4-3 with TRBJ1-4; D may be TRBD1 (5 bases). The CDR3 is 15 amino acids. The V end lost 0 bases, the J end lost 10 bases, and 15 bases lay between the germline ends. Looked up from germline, CDR1 is LGHNA and CDR2 is YSLEER. The CDR3 here is CASSQERVRGPKLFF. CDR3 DNA: TGCGCCAGCAGCCAAGAAAGGGTTCGGGGACCAAAACTGTTTTTT.

There are a few counts of this clonotype. This chain joins TRBV4-1 and TRBJ1-4; D not certain. The CDR3 sequence is 15 residues long. Germline V gives CDR1 MGHRA, CDR2 YSYEKL. V lost 4 bases, J lost 1 base, and 10 bases lay in between. This CDR3 is CASSPLMITNEKLFF. The CDR3 nucleotides are TGCGCCAGCAGCCCCTTAATGATAACTAATGAAAAACTGTTTTTT.

This chain connects TRBV9 to TRBJ2-1, with TRBD1 matching 10 bases. The junction had 9 bases not matched to a gene; V was cut back by 3 bases and J by 15 bases. This CDR3 spans 13 amino acids. CDR1 SGDLS and CDR2 YYNGEE come from the germline V gene. This chain's CDR3 is CASSGSTGGEGFF. The CDR3 DNA follows: TGTGCCAGCAGCGGCTCGACAGGGGGCGAAGGGTTCTTC.

This clonotype was detected only a few times. The chain carries TRBV6-2 or TRBV6-3 and TRBJ2-7; D is undetermined. CDR1 and CDR2 from the germline V gene are MNHEY and SVGEGT. Trimming left V 2 bases short and J 0 bases short, with 5 bases between. The CDR3 consists of 13 residues. This chain's CDR3 is CASSYVSSYEQYV. The CDR3 nucleotides read TGTGCCAGCAGTTACGTGAGCTCCTACGAGCAGTACGTC.

The table lists this clonotype with many counts. The chain is built from TRBV11-2 and TRBJ2-1, with 7 bases identical to TRBD2. The CDR3 is 16 amino acids. The germline V gene encodes CDR1 SGHAT and CDR2 FQNNGV. After removal of 1 base from V and 4 bases from J, the junction contained 7 bases not matched to a gene. The CDR3 loop reads CASSLVGAGPYNEQFF. CDR3 nucleotide sequence: TGTGCCAGCAGCTTAGTAGGAGCGGGGCCGTACAATGAGCAGTTCTTC.

The CDR3 here is CASSPTGGNTEAFF. The CDR3 nucleotides are TGTGCCAGCAGTCCGACAGGGGGGAACACTGAAGCTTTCTTT. The gene calls are TRBV12-3 or TRBV12-4 and TRBJ1-1; 9 nucleotides align to TRBD1. This CDR3 region has 14 residues. V shed 5 bases and J 1 base; nucleotides not matched to a gene: 2.

The V call is TRBV10-3, the J call TRBJ1-1; no reliable D call. CDR1 is ENHRY, CDR2 SYGVKD, per germline. CDR3 size: 11 residues. V lost 6 bases to trimming and J lost 4 bases, with 6 bases between them. The CDR3 is CAISESTEAFF. The CDR3 bases are TGTGCCATCAGCGAGAGCACTGAAGCTTTCTTT.

The table lists this clonotype with many counts. This chain joins TRBV7-2 and TRBJ2-7; TRBD1 matches 8 bases. Trimming took 3 bases from V and 4 from J; bases not matched to a gene: 5. Germline-derived CDR1 and CDR2 are SGHTA and FQGNSA. This CDR3 contains 14 residues. The DNA for the CDR3 is TGTGCCAGCAGCTTCGACAGGGGATTATACGAGCAGTACTTC. Its translation: CASSFDRGLYEQYF.

V is TRBV7-2 and J is TRBJ1-2; D is unclear. The germline V gene encodes CDR1 SGHTA and CDR2 FQGNSA. The CDR3 is made up of 12 amino acids. V was cut by 5 bases and J by 7 bases, with 11 bases left in between. CDR3 protein: CASSPSLSGYTF. DNA of the CDR3: TGTGCCAGCAGCCCTAGCTTAAGTGGCTACACCTTC.

This clonotype was picked up a small number of times. V is TRBV14 and J is TRBJ2-7; D gene unclear. V lost 5 bases and J 1 base, leaving 9 bases between the germline ends. Germline V lookup: CDR1 SGHDN, CDR2 FVKESK. The CDR3 loop spans 13 amino acids. This CDR3 reads CASSDLRSYEQYV. The DNA of the CDR3 is TGTGCCAGCAGCGATTTAAGGTCCTACGAGCAGTACGTC.

This clonotype has a count of ten or more. The chain is built from TRBV10-3 and TRBJ2-1, with 7 bases lining up with TRBD2. The junction had 14 bases not matched to a gene; V was cut back by 11 bases and J by 7 bases. The germline V gene has CDR1 ENHRY and CDR2 SYGVKD. The CDR3 has 14 residues. Written as DNA, the CDR3 is TGTGCCTCGTTGAGCGGGATACAGAAAAATGAGCAGTTCTTC. Protein product: CASLSGIQKNEQFF.

This clonotype has just a few counts. The chain is built from TRBV20-1 and TRBJ1-5; 8 bases are a match to TRBD1. In germline, CDR1 is DFQATT, CDR2 SNEGSKA (reference sequence). The CDR3 covers 15 residues. The V gene end was trimmed by 5 bases and the J gene end by 5 bases; junction bases not matched to a gene: 11. CDR3 sequence (DNA): TGCAGTGCTTCTACCCGGGACAGGCCCTATCAGCCCCAGCATTTT. Translating gives CSASTRDRPYQPQHF.

The table lists this clonotype with many counts. This chain joins TRBV6-2 or TRBV6-3 and TRBJ2-1, with TRBD2 matching over 11 bases. This CDR3 is 18 amino acids long. The germline gives CDR1 MNHEY, CDR2 SVGEGT. With 1 base clipped from V and 6 bases from J, the junction kept 11 bases outside the gene matches. DNA of the CDR3: TGTGCCAGCAGTTACTATCAGGGAGGGACTAGCGGAACCAATGAGCAGTTCTTC. Translation: CASSYYQGGTSGTNEQFF.

This clonotype has a count of ten or more. The V and J genes are TRBV10-3 and TRBJ1-1; 7 nucleotides align to TRBD1. Germline V gene data show CDR1 as ENHRY and CDR2 as SYGVKD. Trimming cost V 10 bases and J 1 base; bases outside gene matches: 6. The CDR3 length is 13 residues. The CDR3, as DNA: TGTGCCACCTCCGGGACAGAGAACACTGAAGCTTTCTTT. The encoded protein is CATSGTENTEAFF.

This clonotype has more than one count but fewer than ten. The chain links TRBV10-3 to TRBJ1-1; the D gene is possibly TRBD1 (6 bases). The CDR3 spans 14 residues. V dropped 5 bases and J dropped 3 bases, with 13 bases sitting between them. The germline CDR1 and CDR2 sequences are ENHRY and SYGVKD. CDR3 in DNA: TGTGCCATCAGTTCGGGGGCGCCGGACACTGAAGCTTTCTTT. The encoded protein is CAISSGAPDTEAFF.

The CDR3 nucleotides are TGCAGTGCTTTTACCGGGACAGGGGGCATATATGGCTACACCTTC. This codes for CSAFTGTGGIYGYTF. The chain employs TRBV20-1 and TRBJ1-2, with 12 positions matching TRBD1. J lost 5 bases, V lost 5 bases, and 9 bases had no gene match. The germline V gene has CDR1 DFQATT and CDR2 SNEGSKA (reference sequence). The CDR3 is 15 amino acids.

The chain has TRBV6-2 or TRBV6-3 and TRBJ2-7, with D possibly called TRBD1 or TRBD2 (6 bases each). The CDR3 has 13 residues. Looked up from germline, CDR1 is MNHEY and CDR2 is SVGEGT. V gave up 6 bases and J gave up 0 bases, with 9 bases separating them. CDR3 nucleotides: TGTGCCAGCAGGCGGGACATCTCCTACGAGCAGTACTTC. Translation: CASRRDISYEQYF.

This clonotype was observed at least ten times. This sequence joins TRBV7-6 and TRBJ2-2; unclear D gene. Germline assignment: CDR1 SGHVS and CDR2 FNYEAQ. Trimming took off 5 bases at V and 4 bases at J, with 11 bases between the two ends. The CDR3 length is 14 residues. The CDR3 reads CASSPRLVTGELFF. CDR3 in DNA: TGTGCCAGCAGCCCGAGACTGGTCACCGGGGAGCTGTTTTTT.

This clonotype has a count of ten or more. The CDR3 region is CASSYSEGFHEQFF. CDR3 bases: TGTGCCAGCAGTTACTCGGAGGGTTTCCATGAGCAGTTCTTC. The chain couples TRBV6-6 to TRBJ2-1; maybe TRBD2 (6 bases). The CDR3 runs to 14 residues. Germline CDR1 reads MNHNY; CDR2 reads SVGAGI (reference sequence). V shed 0 bases and J shed 8 bases, with 11 bases lying between them.

A few counts support this clonotype. V is TRBV27 and J is TRBJ2-1, with 7 bases aligning to TRBD2. This CDR3 has 14 amino acids. The V gene end was trimmed by 3 bases and the J gene end by 3 bases; junction bases not matched to a gene: 2. Germline CDR1 is MNHEY and CDR2 is SMNVEV (reference sequence). The CDR3 nucleotides are TGTGCCAGCAGTTTTGAGCGGGGCTACAATGAGCAGTTCTTC. It translates to CASSFERGYNEQFF.

CDR3 sequence: CASSQEDGHSYEQYF. The DNA for the CDR3 is TGCGCCAGCAGCCAAGAGGACGGACACTCCTACGAGCAGTACTTC. This chain links TRBV4-3 with TRBJ2-7; maybe TRBD1 (5 bases). This CDR3 comprises 15 residues. The ends were cut back, 0 bases at V and 0 bases at J, with 9 bases in the middle. Germline loops: CDR1 LGHNA, CDR2 YSLEER.

This chain connects TRBV11-2 to TRBJ1-6, with D possibly TRBD1 on 6 matching bases. CDR1 SGHAT and CDR2 FQNNGV come from the germline V gene. The CDR3 length is 14 residues. Trimming pared 2 bases from V and 8 bases from J, leaving 10 bases between. The CDR3 DNA is TGTGCCAGCAGCTTACGGGACATGGATTCACCCCTCCACTTT. Encoded protein: CASSLRDMDSPLHF.